This TCR beta chain is from a study of T cells in Graves' hyperthyroidism and ophthalmopathy. Broader study findings: Expanded thyroid clonotypes (above 0.001) were mostly also found in blood. Ophthalmopathy was predicted by the model a median of approximately 6.6 months ahead of onset.

Only a few counts were recorded for this clonotype. Antigen specificity is unknown. Looked up from germline, CDR1 is LNHDA and CDR2 is SQIVND (reference sequence). Trimming removed 5 bases from V and 3 bases from J, with 8 bases in between. The CDR3 is 12 amino acids. Amplified regions were TCR beta CDR3 sequences from RNA transcripts. First-round RT-PCR with HTBI primers amplified the TCR CDR3 region. TCRdb passed the multiplex PCR reads through MiXCR, listing each CDR3 protein once. In the table there are approximately 200,000 distinct CDR3 sequences, around 20% of which are singletons. Disease duration under 2 months; hyperthyroidism patients were aged 18 to 65. Clinical symptoms, serum thyroxine and TRAb, thyroid ultrasound and orbital computed tomography were used for the diagnoses.

V and J are TRBV19 and TRBJ2-7; no firm D call. This TCR was recovered from a middle-aged man with Graves' hyperthyroidism. Specimen: blood. The CDR3 is CASSADGYEQYF. The CDR3 DNA is TGTGCCAGTAGTGCTGACGGCTACGAGCAGTACTTC.